Below are 10 T cell receptor beta chains sequenced from a single sample in a study of blood T cells in healthy people across ages. A second PCR, run for about 7 to 11 cycles, used a sample-barcoded 5' primer plus a J-beta primer mix. MiXCR was run by TCRdb on the 5' RACE reads, yielding one entry per CDR3 protein. This table has about 810,000 distinct CDR3 sequences, roughly 34% appearing once. The material sequenced was blood. All receptors derive from a man aged 18 to 35 in good health.

The chain recombines TRBV3-1 with TRBJ1-1; TRBD1 is a possible D gene (5 bases). Germline assignment: CDR1 LGHDT and CDR2 YNNKEL (reference sequence). The ends were cut back, 1 base at V and 1 base at J, with 7 bases in the middle. The CDR3 runs 14 residues. The chain's CDR3 is CASSQAQGNTEAFF. CDR3 in DNA: TGTGCCAGCAGCCAAGCCCAGGGGAACACTGAAGCTTTCTTT. The variable domain in full, with the rest retrieved from reference TRBV3-1 and TRBJ1-1, is DTAVSQTPKYLVTQMGNDKSIKCEQNLGHDTMYWYKQDSKKFLKIMFSYNNKELIINETVPNRFSPKSPDKAHLNLHINSLELGDSAVYFCASSQAQGNTEAFFGQGTRLTVV.

This clonotype was observed a few times. The rearrangement links TRBV20-1 to TRBJ2-5; perhaps TRBD1 as D (7 bases). CDR1 and CDR2 from the germline V gene are DFQATT and SNEGSKA (reference sequence). The CDR3 extends over 15 amino acids. Deletions cut 6 bases from V and 11 bases from J, with 28 bases between. CDR3 nucleotide sequence: TGCAGTGCCCAGCTAGCCAGGGGGGCGGGTAATGAGCAGTACTTC. This encodes CSAQLARGAGNEQYF.

This chain connects TRBV28 to TRBJ2-1, with 10 bases fitting TRBD2. J was trimmed by 10 bases and V by 6 bases; bases with no gene match: 9. The CDR3 has 14 amino acids. Germline CDR1 and CDR2: MDHEN and SYDVKM. The CDR3 DNA sequence: TGTGCCAGCAGCCGGGGACTAGCGCGACAGGAGCAGTTCTTC. As protein: CASSRGLARQEQFF.

Written as DNA, the CDR3 is TGCGCCAGCAGCTTGAGCAGGGCTGAAGGGGAGCTGTTTTTT. Protein product: CASSLSRAEGELFF. The rearrangement uses TRBV5-1 and TRBJ2-2, with a weak D call TRBD1 (5 bases). V was trimmed by 1 base and J by 8 bases, leaving 12 bases between them. Per germline, CDR1 SGHRS and CDR2 YFSETQ. This CDR3 has 14 amino acids.

This clonotype was observed many times. The genes are TRBV10-3 and TRBJ1-2; tentative D call: TRBD1 (6 bases). The length of the CDR3 is 13 residues. With 7 bases removed from V and 8 bases from J, the gap between germline ends came to 17 bases. The germline V gene has CDR1 ENHRY and CDR2 SYGVKD. CDR3 nucleotide sequence: TGTGCCATCAAACTGGACAGTTCTCTCGGCTACACCTTC. This translates into CAIKLDSSLGYTF.

As for this clonotype: An end of the junction does not agree with germline; a read error may underlie this. The chain employs TRBV7-2 and TRBJ2-2; D unclear. CDR3 length: 16 amino acids. Germline lookup yields CDR1 SGHTA and CDR2 FQGNSA. Here the CDR3 reads CASTLDTDENTGELFF. CDR3 DNA: TGTGCCAGCACCTTAGATACGGACGAGAACACCGGGGAGCTGTTTTTT.

This clonotype showed up just once. Possible read error: a much larger clone is one base away. The V and J genes are TRBV29-1 and TRBJ2-1; tentative D call: TRBD2 (5 bases). CDR1 is SQVTM and CDR2 is ANQGSEA in the germline V gene. The CDR3 sequence is 12 residues long. Trimming took 0 bases from V and 13 from J, leaving 13 bases between them. The DNA for the CDR3 is TGCAGCGTTGAAGAGATGGGAGAGACCCAGTTCTTC. Its translation: CSVEEMGETQFF.

As to this clonotype: Relative to the germline gene, one junction end is altered; a read error may explain this. This chain uses TRBV2 with TRBJ2-1; D remains ambiguous. The CDR3 length is 12 residues. Germline CDR1 SNHLY, CDR2 FYNNEI. The CDR3 DNA follows: TGTGCCAGCAGTACATCCGGCAATGAGCGGTTCTTC. Protein product: CASSTSGNERFF.

This sequence joins TRBV6-5 and TRBJ2-2, with D perhaps given as TRBD1 or TRBD2 (6 bases each). This CDR3 comprises 13 residues. V was shortened by 5 bases and J by 8 bases, with 12 bases between the two germline ends. Looked up from germline, CDR1 is MNHEY and CDR2 is SVGAGI. The CDR3: CASSPKGGGELFF. CDR3 DNA sequence: TGTGCCAGCAGTCCCAAGGGGGGAGGGGAGCTGTTTTTT.

The chain couples TRBV10-2 to TRBJ1-5, with TRBD1 matching over 7 bases. Germline CDR1 is WSHSY and CDR2 is SAAADI. This CDR3 region has 15 residues. V gave up 3 bases and J gave up 4 bases; unmatched junction bases: 6. The CDR3 DNA sequence: TGCGCCAGCAGTGAAGACAGGGTTCCAAATCAGCCCCAGCATTTT. Translating it yields CASSEDRVPNQPQHF.